This TCR beta chain was captured by sequencing in a study of prognosis after radiotherapy for stage I lung cancer. Study context: The patients, all with stage I non-small cell lung cancer, were enrolled between 2018 and early 2019.

Every patient was node-negative on CT and PET/CT and lacked prior chemotherapy, radiotherapy or other malignancies. Peripheral blood, in approximately 5.4-milliliter volumes, was drawn at each of two time points. This clonotype appeared many times. What it recognizes is unknown. From genomic DNA, two-round multiplex PCR was used to amplify TCR beta CDR3. It was primers specific to each TRBV and TRBJ gene that first-round PCR used. MiXCR was run by TCRdb on the multiplex PCR reads, yielding one entry per CDR3 protein. The sample includes around 56,000 distinct CDR3 sequences, around a quarter seen only once; the top ten take around 8%. Germline assignment: CDR1 DFQATT and CDR2 SNEGSKA (reference sequence). This CDR3 region has 10 residues. V was pared by 3 bases and J by 6 bases, with 6 bases between. Study-level points and caveats: Patients with distant metastases had lower Shannon entropy after stereotactic body radiation therapy.

This clonotype was obtained from a donor aged 50 or older with non-small cell lung cancer. The chain is built from TRBV20-1 and TRBJ2-7; unclear D gene. The material was PBMCs, obtained before or after stereotactic body radiation therapy (not recorded which). The CDR3 region is CSASRVEQYF. The CDR3 region has the DNA TGCAGTGCTAGTAGGGTCGAGCAGTACTTC.